These T cell receptor beta chains were read from a single sample in a study of cytotoxic CD8 clonotypes in ibrutinib-treated CLL. Sequencing was performed with immunoSEQ multiplex PCR; in TCRdb, only in-frame clones are kept and a portion is missing. The table records tens of thousands of clones, around two thirds of them present only once. The specimen comprised PBMCs, sampled after 12 months of ibrutinib treatment. The receptors come from a human donor with chronic lymphocytic leukemia. The CDR3 runs from the conserved cysteine through the conserved F or W. A D gene is named only where the DNA matches it firmly. The listing skips clone size in some rows; elsewhere it reads once, few, many or a size class.

D gene,V gene,clone size,J gene,CDR3 protein,CDR3 DNA
-,TRBV7-9,-,TRBJ2-5,CASSPSVGVGETQYF,TGTGCCAGCAGCCCGTCTGTTGGAGTTGGAGAGACCCAGTACTTC
-,TRBV5-6,-,TRBJ2-1,CASSLGLGSGYNEQFF,TGTGCCAGCAGCTTGGGTCTAGGGTCGGGGTACAATGAGCAGTTCTTC
-,TRBV27,-,TRBJ1-1,CASSLWGRDTEAFF,TGTGCCAGCAGTTTATGGGGCAGGGACACTGAAGCTTTCTTT
-,TRBV19,-,TRBJ2-3,CASRGRLSTDTQYF,TGTGCCAGTAGGGGGCGATTAAGCACAGATACGCAGTATTTT
-,TRBV2,-,TRBJ1-6,CASSAQGNSPLHF,TGTGCCAGCAGTGCGCAGGGTAATTCACCCCTCCACTTT
TRBD1,TRBV6-5,-,TRBJ1-5,CASKDRKGQPQHF,TGTGCCAGCAAGGACAGGAAAGGCCAGCCCCAGCATTTT
-,TRBV2,-,TRBJ2-1,CASSEAWGNNEQFF,TGTGCCAGCAGTGAAGCTTGGGGGAACAATGAGCAGTTCTTC
-,TRBV9,-,TRBJ2-7,CASSVGSLSYEQYF,TGTGCCAGCAGCGTTGGAAGTCTCTCCTACGAGCAGTACTTC
TRBD1,TRBV7-2,-,TRBJ1-6,CASSVAGTGPPRLALHF,TGTGCCAGCAGCGTAGCCGGGACAGGACCCCCTCGGTTGGCCCTCCACTTT
-,TRBV7-2,few,TRBJ1-2,CASTALSPNYGYTF,TGTGCCAGCACCGCGCTTAGCCCCAACTATGGCTACACCTTC
TRBD1,TRBV19,-,TRBJ1-2,CASIDSQGAGGYTF,TGTGCCAGTATAGATTCCCAGGGGGCAGGTGGCTACACCTTC
-,TRBV27,-,TRBJ2-1,CASSLLGGNEQFF,TGTGCCAGCAGTTTACTTGGGGGGAATGAGCAGTTCTTC
-,TRBV30,once,TRBJ2-5,CAWSQGPAETQYF,TGTGCCTGGAGTCAGGGCCCGGCGGAGACCCAGTACTTC
-,TRBV7-2,-,TRBJ2-3,CASSFQQGRSDTQYF,TGTGCCAGCAGCTTTCAGCAGGGGAGGTCAGATACGCAGTATTTT
-,TRBV19,-,TRBJ1-1,CASRGMRLPNTEAFF,TGTGCCAGTAGGGGGATGAGACTCCCGAACACTGAAGCTTTCTTT
-,TRBV7-9,-,TRBJ1-1,CASSLVELGALPNTEAFF,TGTGCCAGCAGCTTAGTAGAGTTAGGGGCCCTCCCGAACACTGAAGCTTTCTTT
-,TRBV5-1,-,TRBJ2-2,CASSRDLIGAGELFF,TGCGCCAGCAGCAGGGACTTGATCGGGGCCGGGGAGCTGTTTTTT
-,TRBV5-1,-,TRBJ2-7,CASSRSGATYEQYF,TGCGCCAGCAGCCGCTCCGGGGCTACCTACGAGCAGTACTTC
-,TRBV5-6,-,TRBJ2-3,CASSLGHTDTQYF,TGTGCCAGCAGCTTGGGCCACACAGATACGCAGTATTTT
TRBD1,TRBV2,-,TRBJ2-7,CASRPPGTAYSYEQYF,TGTGCCAGCAGACCACCAGGGACAGCCTACTCCTACGAGCAGTACTTC
-,TRBV7-2,-,TRBJ1-2,CASSLEGQGYTF,TGTGCCAGCAGTCTAGAGGGTCAAGGCTACACCTTC
TRBD1,TRBV19,-,TRBJ1-1,CASSIGRQGLNTEAFF,TGTGCCAGTAGTATAGGGCGACAGGGACTGAACACTGAAGCTTTCTTT
-,TRBV18,-,TRBJ1-2,CASSASDDTSGYTF,TGTGCCAGCTCAGCAAGCGACGATACCTCTGGCTACACCTTC